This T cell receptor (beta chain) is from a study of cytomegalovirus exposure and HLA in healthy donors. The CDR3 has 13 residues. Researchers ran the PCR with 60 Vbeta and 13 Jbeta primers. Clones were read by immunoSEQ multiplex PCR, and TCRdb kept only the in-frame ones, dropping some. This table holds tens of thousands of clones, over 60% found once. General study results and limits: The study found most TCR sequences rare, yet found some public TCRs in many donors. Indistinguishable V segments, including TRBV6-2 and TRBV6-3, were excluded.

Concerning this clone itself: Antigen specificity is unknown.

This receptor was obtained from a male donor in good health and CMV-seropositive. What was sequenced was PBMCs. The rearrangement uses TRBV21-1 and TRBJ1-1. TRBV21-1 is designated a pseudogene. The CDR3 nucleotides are TGTGCCAGCAGGAAAAGAGGGAGGGCTGAAGCTTTCTTT. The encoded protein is CASRKRGRAEAFF.